The 32 T cell receptor beta chains given below trace back to one sample, sequenced in a study of CD8 T cells in Susac syndrome. An input of about 0.5 to 1 ug of RNA was subjected to reverse transcription using random hexamers. TCRdb processed the immunoSEQ multiplex PCR reads anew with MiXCR; each CDR3 protein has one entry. The sample carries roughly 76,000 distinct CDR3 sequences, 80% to 95% recorded once. Sequenced sample: CD8+ T cells from PBMCs. The origin of the receptors is a human donor with Susac syndrome.

The chain joins TRBV27 to TRBJ1-4; D remains ambiguous. The V and J ends lost 5 bases and 7 bases respectively, with 14 bases between them. The germline V gene has CDR1 MNHEY and CDR2 SMNVEV (reference sequence). The length of the CDR3 is 14 residues. CDR3 DNA sequence: TGTGCCAGCAGTCCAGCCTCGGTTGCTGAAAAACTGTTTTTT. This codes for CASSPASVAEKLFF.

The V and J genes are TRBV6-1 and TRBJ2-5; the match to TRBD1 covers 9 bases. The germline V gene encodes CDR1 MNHNS and CDR2 SASEGT. V lost 8 bases to trimming and J lost 9 bases; unmatched junction nucleotides: 10. The CDR3 spans 13 residues. In DNA form, the CDR3 reads TGTGCCAGCGGGGGACAGGGAAAAAAGGCCCAGTACTTC. Protein: CASGGQGKKAQYF.

The CDR3 spells CASSIGFPGGNTEAFF. The CDR3 DNA reads TGTGCCAGTAGTATCGGGTTCCCAGGGGGGAACACTGAAGCTTTCTTT. This chain links TRBV19 with TRBJ1-1, with TRBD1 matching over 7 bases. CDR1 is LNHDA, CDR2 SQIVND, per germline (reference sequence). The CDR3 extends over 16 amino acids. V lost 3 bases, J lost 1 base, and 8 bases stayed unmatched.

This clonotype was detected only once. The chain couples TRBV12-3 or TRBV12-4 to TRBJ1-3; 10 bases line up with TRBD1. The CDR3 is 15 residues long. The trim removed 6 bases at V and 4 bases at J, leaving 6 bases unmatched. This chain's CDR3 is CASSLLDRGGNTIYF. The CDR3 DNA sequence: TGTGCCAGCAGCCTACTGGACAGGGGGGGAAACACCATATATTTT.

This chain links TRBV9 with TRBJ2-2; TRBD2 is a possible D gene (6 bases). Germline lookup yields CDR1 SGDLS and CDR2 YYNGEE. CDR3 size: 15 residues. Trimming removed 0 bases at V and 5 bases at J, with 11 bases between. The CDR3 is CASSVDLGGTGELFF. The CDR3 DNA follows: TGTGCCAGCAGCGTAGACCTAGGAGGGACCGGGGAGCTGTTTTTT.

This chain connects TRBV23-1 to TRBJ2-2; TRBD2 aligns across 10 bases. TRBV23-1 is recorded as an ORF, its role being uncertain. The CDR3 spans 20 residues. V lost 2 bases to trimming and J lost 0 bases; unmatched junction nucleotides: 12. DNA for the CDR3: TGCGCCAGCAGTCAACCTCCAGTCCGGACTAGCGGTTCGAACACCGGGGAGCTGTTTTTT. The encoded protein is CASSQPPVRTSGSNTGELFF.

The gene calls are TRBV7-2 and TRBJ2-7; the D gene is possibly TRBD2 (6 bases). The CDR3 is made up of 15 amino acids. V lost 1 base and J lost 4, with 14 bases in between. Germline lookup yields CDR1 SGHTA and CDR2 FQGNSA. CDR3 nucleotide sequence: TGTGCCAGCAGCTTAGTCCAGGGTGGAGGGTACGAGCAGTACTTC. This translates into CASSLVQGGGYEQYF. The whole variable domain, filled in from reference TRBV7-2 and TRBJ2-7, reads GAGVSQSPSNKVTEKGKDVELRCDPISGHTALYWYRQSLGQGLEFLIYFQGNSAPDKSGLPSDRFSAERTGGSVSTLTIQRTQQEDSAVYLCASSLVQGGGYEQYFGPGTRLTVT.

This chain connects TRBV20-1 to TRBJ2-3, with D unclear. Germline V gene lookup returns CDR1 DFQATT and CDR2 SNEGSKA (reference sequence). The CDR3 is 12 amino acids. CDR3 sequence (DNA): TGCTCAGAAAGGCCCGGAGCGGATACGCAGTATTTT. Its protein is CSERPGADTQYF.

The rearrangement links TRBV20-1 to TRBJ2-7; 8 nucleotides align to TRBD1. This CDR3 has 14 amino acids. The V gene end was trimmed by 0 bases and the J gene end by 5 bases; junction bases not matched to a gene: 6. CDR1 DFQATT and CDR2 SNEGSKA come from the germline V gene (reference sequence). The CDR3 reads CSAREQGVGHEQYF. The CDR3 region has the DNA TGCAGTGCTAGAGAACAGGGGGTCGGCCACGAGCAGTACTTC.

The chain couples TRBV7-2 to TRBJ2-7, with D possibly TRBD1 on 6 matching bases. The V and J ends lost 3 bases and 6 bases respectively, with 18 bases between them. CDR1 and CDR2 from the germline V gene are SGHTA and FQGNSA. This CDR3 region has 15 residues. The CDR3 nucleotides read TGTGCCAGCAGCTTGACCACAGGAGAGGGGGTCGAGCAGTACTTC. The encoded protein is CASSLTTGEGVEQYF.

The J gene is TRBJ2-1, the V gene TRBV19; D is possibly TRBD1 (6 bases). The CDR3 loop spans 13 amino acids. V lost 3 bases, J lost 8 bases, and 11 bases lay in between. Germline V gene sequence: CDR1 LNHDA, CDR2 SQIVND (reference sequence). CDR3: CASSIAQGHEQFF. CDR3 DNA: TGTGCCAGTAGTATCGCACAGGGACATGAGCAGTTCTTC.

V gene TRBV2 combines with J gene TRBJ2-4; D gene ambiguous. The CDR3 runs 14 residues. The germline gives CDR1 SNHLY, CDR2 FYNNEI. V shed 6 bases and J shed 0 bases, with 9 bases lying between them. The CDR3 reads CASRAARAKNIQYF. In nucleotides, the CDR3 is TGTGCCAGCAGGGCGGCTCGAGCCAAAAACATTCAGTACTTC. The full variable domain, with the rest looked up from reference TRBV2 and TRBJ2-4, is EPEVTQTPSHQVTQMGQEVILRCVPISNHLYFYWYRQILGQKVEFLVSFYNNEISEKSEIFDDQFSVERPDGSNFTLKIRSTKLEDSAMYFCASRAARAKNIQYFGAGTRLSVL.

In its sample, this clonotype was seen once. V is TRBV28 and J is TRBJ2-7, with TRBD1 matching 9 bases. There are 15 residues in the CDR3. The V gene's germline CDR1 is MDHEN and CDR2 SYDVKM. V shed 7 bases and J 2 bases; nucleotides not matched to a gene: 9. CDR3 bases: TGTGCCAGCACCCGGGACAGGGATATCGCCTACGAGCAGTACTTC. Encoded protein: CASTRDRDIAYEQYF.

For the CDR3, the DNA is TGTGCCACCAGCAGAGATCAAGGCAGTCCTAAGTACTTC. Translating gives CATSRDQGSPKYF. The chain recombines TRBV15 with TRBJ2-7, with D uncertain. V was pared by 0 bases and J by 11 bases, with 14 bases between. This CDR3 comprises 13 residues. Germline V CDR1 and CDR2: LNHNV, YYDKDF (reference sequence).

This clonotype was detected once. V and J are TRBV30 and TRBJ2-7, with 8 bases fitting TRBD1. With 1 base clipped from V and 5 bases from J, the junction kept 1 base outside the gene matches. CDR1 is GTSNPN and CDR2 is SVGIG in the germline V gene (reference sequence). This CDR3 is 12 amino acids long. The CDR3: CAWSGTGNEQYF. CDR3 in DNA: TGTGCCTGGAGTGGGACAGGGAACGAGCAGTACTTC.

V is TRBV3-1 and J is TRBJ2-7; D call uncertain. The CDR3 is 15 amino acids. Trimming removed 3 bases from V and 5 bases from J, with 17 bases in between. Germline V gene data show CDR1 as LGHDT and CDR2 as YNNKEL (reference sequence). CDR3 in DNA: TGTGCCAGCAGCCAGAGGCATGGGGTGACGGACGAGCAGTACTTC. Protein sequence: CASSQRHGVTDEQYF.

The chain couples TRBV5-1 to TRBJ1-6; D is perhaps TRBD1 (5 bases). The V end was cut by 3 bases, the J end by 7 bases, with 14 bases between. The CDR3 totals 15 residues. Germline loops: CDR1 SGHRS, CDR2 YFSETQ. CDR3: CASSSWETANSPLHF. The CDR3 DNA reads TGCGCCAGCAGCTCATGGGAGACAGCGAATTCACCCCTCCACTTT. Variable domain in full (rest from reference TRBV5-1 and TRBJ1-6): KAGVTQTPRYLIKTRGQQVTLSCSPISGHRSVSWYQQTPGQGLQFLFEYFSETQRNKGNFPGRFSGRQFSNSRSEMNVSTLELGDSALYLCASSSWETANSPLHFGNGTRLTVT.

The J gene is TRBJ1-4, the V gene TRBV6-2 or TRBV6-3; D is ambiguous. Germline CDR1 MNHEY, CDR2 SVGEGT. Trimming stripped 5 bases from V and 6 bases from J, with 16 bases between. The CDR3 is 15 amino acids. CDR3 DNA sequence: TGTGCCAGCAGTACCCCGGAGGGTACGGATGAAAAACTGTTTTTT. Amino acid sequence: CASSTPEGTDEKLFF.

The rearrangement uses TRBV7-2 and TRBJ2-2; the D gene is possibly TRBD2 (5 bases). The germline V gene has CDR1 SGHTA and CDR2 FQGNSA. The CDR3 spans 16 residues. Trimming stripped 2 bases from V and 4 bases from J, with 14 bases between. CDR3 nucleotide sequence: TGTGCCAGCAGCTTATCGGACTTCCTCTCCACCGGGGAGCTGTTTTTT. It specifies CASSLSDFLSTGELFF. Based on the CDR3 plus reference TRBV7-2 and TRBJ2-2, the full variable domain is GAGVSQSPSNKVTEKGKDVELRCDPISGHTALYWYRQSLGQGLEFLIYFQGNSAPDKSGLPSDRFSAERTGGSVSTLTIQRTQQEDSAVYLCASSLSDFLSTGELFFGEGSRLTVL.

This chain links TRBV20-1 with TRBJ2-7, with 7 bases fitting TRBD1. The CDR3 consists of 15 residues. Unmatched junction bases numbered 12, after V lost 4 bases and J lost 3 bases. Germline lookup yields CDR1 DFQATT and CDR2 SNEGSKA (reference sequence). Here the CDR3 reads CSAKIHRGRGYEQYF. DNA for the CDR3: TGCAGTGCTAAAATACACAGGGGCCGGGGCTACGAGCAGTACTTC.

This chain connects TRBV30 to TRBJ1-1; 7 bases agree with TRBD1. This CDR3 comprises 13 residues. Germline loops: CDR1 GTSNPN, CDR2 SVGIG (reference sequence). J was trimmed by 7 bases and V by 0 bases; bases with no gene match: 5. CDR3 region: CAWSVTGAIEAFF. Written as DNA, the CDR3 is TGTGCCTGGAGTGTAACAGGGGCTATTGAAGCTTTCTTT.

V and J are TRBV7-2 and TRBJ2-1, with D tentatively TRBD2 (5 bases). V dropped 4 bases and J dropped 4 bases, with 14 bases sitting between them. The CDR3 has 15 residues. Germline CDR1 SGHTA, CDR2 FQGNSA. This CDR3 reads CASSSSSGFYNEQFF. Here the CDR3 DNA reads TGTGCCAGCAGCTCCTCCAGCGGATTTTACAATGAGCAGTTCTTC.

The chain joins TRBV10-3 to TRBJ2-5; weak D call: TRBD2 (6 bases). The CDR3 runs 14 residues. Looked up from germline, CDR1 is ENHRY and CDR2 is SYGVKD. Trimming cost V 6 bases and J 1 base, with 12 bases left between them. The DNA for the CDR3 is TGTGCCATCAGCCCCGGGACTGTCCAAGAGACCCAGTACTTC. Its translation is CAISPGTVQETQYF.

V gene TRBV7-6 combines with J gene TRBJ2-3; no clear D gene. The ends were cut back, 1 base at V and 2 bases at J, with 7 bases in the middle. From germline, CDR1 is SGHVS and CDR2 FNYEAQ. CDR3 length: 14 residues. The CDR3 sequence is CASSLDSSTDTQYF. CDR3 bases: TGTGCCAGCAGCTTAGACAGTTCCACAGATACGCAGTATTTT.

The J gene is TRBJ2-7, the V gene TRBV13; 13 bases are a match to TRBD2. V lost 5 bases to trimming and J lost 2 bases; unmatched junction nucleotides: 15. The CDR3 sequence is 19 residues long. Germline V CDR1 and CDR2: PRHDT, FYEKMQ (reference sequence). The CDR3 protein is CASSPPSRTSGSLTYEQYF. The CDR3 bases are TGTGCCAGCAGCCCCCCCTCGAGGACTAGCGGGAGTTTAACCTACGAGCAGTACTTC.

The chain employs TRBV6-5 and TRBJ1-2; D might be TRBD1 (5 bases). This CDR3 contains 16 residues. V lost 0 bases, J lost 7 bases, and 18 bases lay in between. The V gene's germline CDR1 is MNHEY and CDR2 SVGAGI. CDR3 sequence: CASSYSEGQLGGGYTF. CDR3 in DNA: TGTGCCAGCAGTTACTCGGAGGGCCAGTTGGGGGGTGGCTACACCTTC.

The chain carries TRBV5-1 and TRBJ2-3; no clear D gene. The CDR3 sequence is 14 residues long. Trimming took off 1 base at V and 2 bases at J, with 8 bases between the two ends. The germline gives CDR1 SGHRS, CDR2 YFSETQ. The CDR3 sequence is CASSLRADTDTQYF. CDR3 in DNA: TGCGCCAGCAGCTTGAGGGCGGACACAGATACGCAGTATTTT.

This chain uses TRBV25-1 with TRBJ2-1; TRBD1 agrees at 9 bases. From germline, CDR1 is MGHDK and CDR2 SYGVNS. The V gene end was trimmed by 8 bases and the J gene end by 7 bases; junction bases not matched to a gene: 3. The CDR3 sequence is 12 residues long. This chain's CDR3 is CASGTGRNEQFF. The CDR3, as DNA: TGTGCCAGCGGGACAGGGAGGAATGAGCAGTTCTTC.

V is TRBV7-2 and J is TRBJ1-1, with D possibly being TRBD1 (5 bases). This CDR3 has 14 residues. The V and J ends lost 1 base and 7 bases respectively, with 13 bases between them. Germline assignment: CDR1 SGHTA and CDR2 FQGNSA. The CDR3: CASSLDPRDLEAFF. CDR3 nucleotide sequence: TGTGCCAGCAGCTTAGACCCCAGGGACCTTGAAGCTTTCTTT.

V and J are TRBV15 and TRBJ1-1; 10 bases are a match to TRBD1. The CDR3 spans 14 residues. In germline, CDR1 is LNHNV, CDR2 YYDKDF (reference sequence). Trimming took 4 bases from V and 8 from J; bases not matched to a gene: 7. The CDR3 coding sequence is TGTGCCACCAGCAAGGACAGGGGGTCTGCAGAAGCTTTCTTT. The encoded protein is CATSKDRGSAEAFF.

The chain has TRBV7-2 and TRBJ2-2; D unclear. The CDR3 has 14 residues. CDR1 and CDR2 (germline): SGHTA, FQGNSA. The V end lost 2 bases, the J end lost 1 base, and 5 bases lay between the germline ends. CDR3 DNA: TGTGCCAGCAGCTTATATCAGAACACCGGGGAGCTGTTTTTT. The encoded protein is CASSLYQNTGELFF.

This clonotype showed up just once. V is TRBV3-1 and J is TRBJ2-2, with 7 bases fitting TRBD2. This CDR3 contains 13 residues. CDR1 is LGHDT and CDR2 is YNNKEL in the germline V gene (reference sequence). After removal of 6 bases from V and 6 bases from J, the junction contained 4 bases not matched to a gene. CDR3 sequence reads: CASRLGGAGELFF. The CDR3 DNA is TGTGCCAGCAGACTGGGAGGGGCCGGGGAGCTGTTTTTT.